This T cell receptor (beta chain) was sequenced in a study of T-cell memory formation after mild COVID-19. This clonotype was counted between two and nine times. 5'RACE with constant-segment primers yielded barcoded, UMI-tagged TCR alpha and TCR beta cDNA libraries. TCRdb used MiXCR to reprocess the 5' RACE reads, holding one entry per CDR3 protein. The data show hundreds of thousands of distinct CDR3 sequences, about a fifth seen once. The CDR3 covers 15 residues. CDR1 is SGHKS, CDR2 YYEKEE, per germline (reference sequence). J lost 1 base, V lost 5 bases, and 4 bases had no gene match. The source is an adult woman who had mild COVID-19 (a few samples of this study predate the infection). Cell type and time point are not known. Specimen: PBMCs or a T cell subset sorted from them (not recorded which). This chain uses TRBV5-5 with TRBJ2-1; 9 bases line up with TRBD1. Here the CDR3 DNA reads TGTGCCAGCAGGTGGGACAGGGCGTCCTACAATGAGCAGTTCTTC. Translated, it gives CASRWDRASYNEQFF.